The text below deals with one T cell receptor beta chain. This clonotype was detected only a few times. Which antigen it targets is not known. No much larger clonotype is one base removed from it; base qualities were not supplied. The data belong to a study of read filtering for tumor transcriptome and immune sequencing (dated by TCRdb to 2020 to 2022). About the full investigation: The cohort was composed of more than 16 male and over 13 female patients, with a mean age of approximately 62 years and an age range of roughly 45 to 80. By revised international staging, eight or nine patients were R-ISS I, approximately 15 were R-ISS II and 7 were R-ISS III. After DNase treatment, whole-transcriptome libraries were prepared with the TruSeq RNA Access Library Prep Kit. TCR-region mapped reads per sample ranged from about 3.5 to 11 million with IR-seq versus only 85 to 1273 with RNA-seq. TCR repertoires obtained by targeted immune repertoire sequencing and by bulk whole-transcriptome sequencing performed on the same bone marrow samples were compared. As a main aim, a read-filtering strategy for immune repertoire data was addressed, with the specific question being whether clonotypes supported by a single read should be removed.

Measured from the cysteine to the phenylalanine, the CDR3 is 14 residues long. The kept DNA is CDR3 alone, 42 bases in frame from the first base. The CDR1 and CDR2 encoded by the germline V gene (reference sequence) are DFQATT and SNEGSKA. V and J are trimmed by 6 bases and 10 bases, and the gene matches miss 17 bases of the junction. Each patient had bone marrow sampled at the time of active disease. Bone marrow mononuclear cells were isolated by Ficoll-Hypaque density gradient centrifugation. CD138-negative cells were obtained by negative selection after labeling with CD138 magnetic microbeads on a MACS separator, removing myeloma plasma cells. Purity of the isolated cells was checked by flow cytometry on an Attune NxT using CD138 antibodies. Total RNA was extracted using TRIzol reagent and was quantified on a NanoDrop spectrophotometer. For each patient, paired RNA-seq and IR-seq were run on the CD138-negative bone marrow sample from that patient.

Starting from around 420 ng RNA, TCR libraries were constructed with the Immunoverse kit using molecular barcoded adaptors that cover the alpha/delta and beta/gamma chains. TCR library preparation used the same RNA that went into transcriptome sequencing. Sequencing of the TCR libraries was done on an Illumina HiSeq 4000 with 2 x 150 cycles. In the source study's methods: With MiXCR, TCR reads were aligned to human V, D, J and C references and assembled into CDR3 clonotypes, with quality filtering and error correction included. The tcR package in R was used to analyze clonotype counts and gene usage diversity. For inspection of raw mapping reads, RNA-seq reads were mapped by STAR aligner version 2.5.3a onto GRCh37 of the human genome. To test how sequencing depth affected the clonotypes detected, IR-seq fastq files were randomly downsampled with Seqtk 1.3. TCRdb handled the public reads itself, with Q25 trimming in fastp and clone calling in MiXCR, and kept productive beta chains. Identical CDR3 proteins give one entry, which carries the most common genes and DNA. TCRdb, not the authors, supplied the V and J calls. For this sample the table gives tens of thousands of distinct CDR3 sequences, of which under 25% were detected only once. Together, the top ten hold about an eighth of the sample.

Study-level results and caveats: IR-seq captured clonotypes at much higher depth and more reliably than RNA-seq, and smaller IR-seq throughput sufficed to identify most shared clonotypes. When single-read clonotypes were removed, the proportions of shared clonotypes in IR-seq and RNA-seq correlated more strongly. The sorted CD138-negative fraction was a mixed bone marrow immune population, not purified T cells. In IR-seq, single-read clonotypes were roughly 86% of clonotypes but approximately 4% of total reads; in RNA-seq they were 60% to 75% of clonotypes and 44.6% of reads.

The chain is assembled from TRBV20-1 and TRBJ1-1; TRBD1 lines up with 7 middle nucleotides. The sequenced material came from a population of CD138-negative cells sorted from bone marrow. According to the study, the label for this sample's cell subset or site signals: bone marrow mononuclear cells depleted of CD138+ plasma/myeloma cells by negative magnetic selection. This receptor was taken from a donor aged 40 or older with multiple myeloma. Here is the DNA: TGCAGTGCCCCAGAGGTCGGGGACAGCCGGCCAGCTTTCTTT. Translated, this is CSAPEVGDSRPAFF.